These T cell receptor beta chains were read from a single sample in a study of blood T cell repertoires in COVID-19. Sequencing was performed with immunoSEQ multiplex PCR; in TCRdb, only in-frame clones are kept and a portion is missing. The sample has 65,000 to 85,000 clones; around 86% are singletons. The sample consisted of peripheral blood. Source of these receptors: a woman aged 18-29 years with acute or convalescent COVID-19. Each CDR3 is given without its conserved first and last residue. A D gene is named only where the DNA matches it firmly.

V gene	J gene	D gene	CDR3 protein
TRBV13	TRBJ2-2	TRBD1	ASSLLGDRVDTGELF
TRBV19	TRBJ1-6	-	ASSPTGTPYNSPLH
TRBV28	TRBJ2-5	-	ATDGGGATQETQY
TRBV7-9	TRBJ2-2	-	ASSLGVELAAGELF
TRBV19	TRBJ1-1	-	ASSIKIKGSNTEAF
TRBV2	TRBJ1-5	-	ASSEALRQPQH
TRBV3-1/TRBV3-2	TRBJ1-1	TRBD1	ASSQRRRQGRDTEAF
TRBV19	TRBJ1-2	TRBD1	ASSHLGTERNYGYT
TRBV4-3	TRBJ2-2	TRBD2	APRLYPGGRGASTGELF
TRBV9	TRBJ2-3	TRBD2	ASSVRLSGEHTDTQY
TRBV19	TRBJ2-1	-	ASSISTNNEQF
TRBV19	TRBJ2-4	TRBD2	ASSIWLAEPRNIQY
TRBV20-1	TRBJ1-2	-	SASIGGGYT
TRBV10-2	TRBJ2-1	-	ASSGIGLMTNEQF
TRBV28	TRBJ1-5	-	ASSSGTSEPQH
TRBV11-3	TRBJ2-7	-	ASSLGRAYEQY
TRBV10-2	TRBJ1-2	-	ASSESERGRDGYT
TRBV28	TRBJ2-1	TRBD2	ASSSQRATKSGSSYNEQF
TRBV9	TRBJ2-1	TRBD2	ASSVDWAGGRYEQF